The entry below gives a single T cell receptor (beta chain) sequence along with its context. Its antigen is still unknown. Investigators divided CD4+ cells into CD45RA+ naive and CD45RA-negative memory subsets. Assay: immunoSEQ multiplex PCR; the TCRdb copy retains only in-frame clones and omits some. The sample contains 1,400,000 or so clones, around 98.5% of which appear only once. The data belong to a study of shared clonotypes between healthy human individuals. Points from the study as a whole: Against clonotypes common to all four donors, non-shared ones had lower generation probabilities. An effect of sequencing depth on clonotype sharing among donors was expected.

V lost 0 bases and J lost 4; bases outside the gene matches: 9. The length of the CDR3 is 18 residues. CDR1 is SGHDN and CDR2 is FVKESK in the germline V gene. The chain recombines TRBV14 with TRBJ2-1, with 10 bases lining up with TRBD2. Sequenced sample: naive CD4+ T cells sorted from blood. Described subset: CD45RA+ positively selected. The TCR was taken from a man aged 30 to 45 in good health. CDR3 sequence: CASSQDFLSGRVYNEQFF. For the CDR3, the DNA is TGTGCCAGCAGCCAAGATTTTCTAAGCGGGAGGGTATACAATGAGCAGTTCTTC.